Following are 24 T cell receptor beta chains from one sample sequenced in a study of blood T cell repertoires in COVID-19. Method: immunoSEQ multiplex PCR; TCRdb's copy keeps in-frame clones and lacks some. The table lists about 280,000 clones, roughly 91% of them singletons. Sequenced sample: PBMCs or T cells enriched from blood (not recorded which). These receptors all come from a woman in her sixties who had recovered from COVID-19.

The CDR3 region has the DNA TGTGCCAGCAGGGAGAGGAACACTGAAGCTTTCTTT. The encoded protein is CASRERNTEAFF. V is TRBV6-5 and J is TRBJ1-1; D uncertain. Germline assignment: CDR1 MNHEY and CDR2 SVGAGI. Trimming removed 6 bases from V and 1 base from J, with 6 bases in between. The length of the CDR3 is 12 residues.

The CDR3 DNA follows: TGCGCCAGCAGCTTAGGAGGGACCTCCTACGAGCAGTACTTC. Translation: CASSLGGTSYEQYF. The genes are TRBV5-1 and TRBJ2-7, with D tentatively TRBD2 (6 bases). This CDR3 region has 14 residues. Between the trimmed V and J ends, which lost 2 bases and 0 bases, there was a span of 9 bases. In germline, CDR1 is SGHRS, CDR2 YFSETQ.

The CDR3 bases are TGCGCCAGCAGCTTGTTATTCGGGACAGCGAACACTGAAGCTTTCTTT. This gives the protein CASSLLFGTANTEAFF. This rearrangement joins TRBV5-1 to TRBJ1-1; 7 nucleotides agree with TRBD1. This CDR3 has 16 residues. Germline loops: CDR1 SGHRS, CDR2 YFSETQ. Unmatched junction bases numbered 7, after V lost 1 base and J lost 1 base.

This clone showed up just a few times. The DNA for the CDR3 is TGTGCCAGCAGTTGGGACAGGGGATTGAATGGCTACACCTTC. Residues: CASSWDRGLNGYTF. The chain carries TRBV6-5 and TRBJ1-2; 10 bases map to TRBD1. V shed 4 bases and J 6 bases; nucleotides not matched to a gene: 5. The CDR3 has 14 residues. Germline CDR1 is MNHEY and CDR2 is SVGAGI.

The chain employs TRBV30 and TRBJ1-6; 7 nucleotides match TRBD1. CDR3 length equals 14 residues. Germline lookup yields CDR1 GTSNPN and CDR2 SVGIG (reference sequence). The ends lost 2 bases at V and 7 bases at J; junction bases unmatched: 5. The CDR3 DNA follows: TGTGCCTGGAGTTCTATACAGGGGAATTCACCCCTCCACTTT. Translating gives CAWSSIQGNSPLHF.

The chain links TRBV20-1 to TRBJ1-4, with TRBD1 as a possible D gene (5 bases). Germline CDR1 DFQATT, CDR2 SNEGSKA (reference sequence). Trimming shortened V by 3 bases and J by 7 bases, and 12 bases separated the two germline ends. This CDR3 spans 13 amino acids. The CDR3 coding sequence is TGCAGTGCTAGTCAAGGGGCCCCTGAAAAACTGTTTTTT. This encodes CSASQGAPEKLFF.

V is TRBV27 and J is TRBJ1-2, with D tentatively TRBD1 (5 bases). Trimming shortened V by 2 bases and J by 5 bases, and 9 bases separated the two germline ends. CDR1 MNHEY and CDR2 SMNVEV come from the germline V gene (reference sequence). The CDR3 contains 13 residues. The CDR3 nucleotides are TGTGCCAGCAGTTTAACGGGGGATTATGGCTACACCTTC. Translating gives CASSLTGDYGYTF.

The genes are TRBV5-1 and TRBJ2-3; tentatively, D is TRBD2 (5 bases). Trimming shortened V by 7 bases and J by 2 bases, and 11 bases separated the two germline ends. Germline V gene sequence: CDR1 SGHRS, CDR2 YFSETQ. CDR3 size: 13 residues. The CDR3 here is CASGLAYTDTQYF. CDR3 bases: TGCGCCAGCGGGCTAGCTTACACAGATACGCAGTATTTT.

V is TRBV7-9 and J is TRBJ2-1; 11 bases align to TRBD2. Per the germline V gene, CDR1 is SEHNR and CDR2 is FQNEAQ (reference sequence). The J segment lost 3 bases and the V segment lost 5 bases, leaving 15 bases of the junction unmatched. This CDR3 region has 19 residues. This CDR3 is CASSAPQGLAEGYYNEQFF. For the CDR3, the DNA is TGTGCCAGCAGCGCTCCCCAGGGACTAGCGGAGGGGTACTACAATGAGCAGTTCTTC.

This chain connects TRBV7-3 to TRBJ1-4; a weak D match, TRBD1 (6 bases). The germline V and J ends were trimmed by 5 bases and 7 bases, with 14 bases remaining between them. Germline assignment: CDR1 SGHTA and CDR2 FQGTGA. The CDR3 loop spans 14 amino acids. The CDR3, as DNA: TGTGCCAGCAGCCCGGGGGGCGCATTTGAAAAACTGTTTTTT. Translation gives CASSPGGAFEKLFF.

The V call is TRBV19, the J call TRBJ1-4; D is perhaps TRBD1 (5 bases). The V and J ends lost 4 bases and 8 bases respectively, with 14 bases between them. Germline V gives CDR1 LNHDA, CDR2 SQIVND (reference sequence). This CDR3 is built from 14 residues. CDR3 region: CASSRDWGGEKLFF. DNA for the CDR3: TGTGCCAGTAGTAGGGACTGGGGAGGGGAAAAACTGTTTTTT.

The chain employs TRBV11-3 and TRBJ2-7, with a tentative D call TRBD2 (5 bases). Trimming removed 5 bases from V and 9 bases from J, with 14 bases in between. Germline V gene lookup returns CDR1 SGHNT and CDR2 YENEEA. The CDR3 length is 12 residues. The CDR3 DNA sequence: TGTGCCAGCAGCACTGACAATGAGGGGCAGTACTTC. As protein: CASSTDNEGQYF.

This chain connects TRBV15 to TRBJ1-2, with 10 positions matching TRBD1. The CDR3 runs to 15 residues. The germline V gene has CDR1 LNHNV and CDR2 YYDKDF (reference sequence). V was clipped by 0 bases and J by 8 bases; unmatched bases: 6. The CDR3 protein is CATSRDQGTGAGYTF. Written as DNA, the CDR3 is TGTGCCACCAGCAGAGATCAGGGGACAGGGGCCGGCTACACCTTC.

J is TRBJ2-5 and V is TRBV28; D call uncertain. The germline CDR1 and CDR2 sequences are MDHEN and SYDVKM. The V and J ends lost 10 bases and 4 bases respectively, with 16 bases between them. The CDR3 runs 13 residues. CDR3 nucleotides: TGTGCCACCCTAAAAACCCGCGGAGAGACCCAGTACTTC. Its protein is CATLKTRGETQYF.

V usage is TRBV5-6 and J usage is TRBJ1-2; D not resolved. This CDR3 has 12 residues. V was pared by 6 bases and J by 8 bases, with 14 bases between. Germline V gene data show CDR1 as SGHDT and CDR2 as YYEEEE. Written as DNA, the CDR3 is TGTGCCAGCACCAACCCCTACGAGGGCTACACCTTC. Translating gives CASTNPYEGYTF. Full variable domain (outside the CDR3, taken from reference TRBV5-6 and TRBJ1-2): DAGVTQSPTHLIKTRGQQVTLRCSPKSGHDTVSWYQQALGQGPQFIFQYYEEEERQRGNFPDRFSGHQFPNYSSELNVNALLLGDSALYLCASTNPYEGYTFGSGTRLTVV.

V usage is TRBV19 and J usage is TRBJ2-2; 12 positions match TRBD2. CDR1 LNHDA and CDR2 SQIVND come from the germline V gene (reference sequence). The CDR3 is made up of 15 amino acids. V lost 3 bases to trimming and J lost 5 bases; unmatched junction nucleotides: 1. CDR3 sequence reads: CASSILAGGTGELFF. The DNA for the CDR3 is TGTGCCAGTAGTATTCTAGCGGGGGGGACCGGGGAGCTGTTTTTT.

This clone was detected once. The chain employs TRBV28 and TRBJ1-2; D gene ambiguous. CDR1 is MDHEN and CDR2 is SYDVKM in the germline V gene. CDR3 size: 10 residues. The germline V and J ends were trimmed by 8 bases and 6 bases, with 7 bases remaining between them. In DNA, the CDR3 is TGTGCCAGCCGGGGTAATGGCTACACCTTC. Its translation: CASRGNGYTF.

The CDR3 nucleotides are TGCGCCAGCAGCCCGGGACAGGGGGAAAACACCATATATTTT. Translated, it gives CASSPGQGENTIYF. The chain is built from TRBV5-1 and TRBJ1-3; 11 bases are a match to TRBD1. The junction had 3 bases not matched to a gene; V was cut back by 4 bases and J by 6 bases. The length of the CDR3 is 14 residues. Germline CDR1 and CDR2: SGHRS and YFSETQ.

The chain couples TRBV5-1 to TRBJ2-5, with D maybe TRBD1 (5 bases). This CDR3 has 14 residues. In germline, CDR1 is SGHRS, CDR2 YFSETQ. The ends were cut back, 0 bases at V and 2 bases at J, with 8 bases in the middle. This CDR3 reads CASSLVQAQETQYF. CDR3 DNA sequence: TGCGCCAGCAGCTTGGTACAGGCGCAAGAGACCCAGTACTTC.

The chain combines TRBV21-1 with TRBJ1-1; TRBD1, the table's D call, was not compared with the DNA. TRBV21-1 is a pseudogene locus. CDR3 size: 16 residues. The chain's CDR3 is CASSKRTGSKNTEAFF. CDR3 bases: TGTGCCAGCAGCAAACGAACAGGATCGAAAAACACTGAAGCTTTCTTT.

This clone has only one observation. This chain connects TRBV6-5 to TRBJ1-4, with D unclear. The CDR3 length is 15 residues. Germline values: CDR1 MNHEY, CDR2 SVGAGI. Between the trimmed V and J ends, which lost 2 bases and 3 bases, there was a span of 10 bases. The CDR3, as DNA: TGTGCCAGCAGTTACGACGACTCGTCTAATGAAAAACTGTTTTTT. This gives the protein CASSYDDSSNEKLFF.

The rearrangement links TRBV11-3 to TRBJ2-7, with D possibly matching TRBD1 (5 bases). V gave up 6 bases and J gave up 7 bases, with 13 bases separating them. There are 12 residues in the CDR3. Germline CDR1 SGHNT, CDR2 YENEEA. The chain's CDR3 is CASSLGLGEQYF. The DNA of the CDR3 is TGTGCCAGCAGTTTGGGGCTCGGGGAGCAGTACTTC.

The V gene is TRBV30, the J gene TRBJ1-2, with D possibly being TRBD1 (5 bases). Germline V lookup: CDR1 GTSNPN, CDR2 SVGIG (reference sequence). This CDR3 has 15 residues. Deletions cut 3 bases from V and 5 bases from J, with 19 bases between. The CDR3 reads CAWRPGTPLEYGYTF. In DNA, the CDR3 is TGTGCCTGGAGACCCGGGACTCCCTTGGAGTATGGCTACACCTTC.

The genes are TRBV5-4 and TRBJ1-3, with a weak D call TRBD1 (5 bases). This CDR3 is 14 amino acids long. Trimming pared 2 bases from V and 5 bases from J, leaving 11 bases between. Per the germline V gene, CDR1 is SGHNT and CDR2 is YYREEE (reference sequence). The CDR3 region has the DNA TGTGCCAGCAGCTTTCTCGGGGGAAGAAACACCATATATTTT. Translating gives CASSFLGGRNTIYF.